These 8 T cell receptor beta chains were all obtained from the same sample, sequenced in a study of blood T cell repertoires in COVID-19. Libraries were prepared by immunoSEQ multiplex PCR; TCRdb keeps only in-frame clonotypes and omits some of them. In the table there are some 230,000 clones, roughly 80% of which are singletons. The sequenced sample was peripheral blood. Source of these receptors: a woman of 80 years or more with COVID-19, enrolled during active disease.

V usage is TRBV12-3 or TRBV12-4 and J usage is TRBJ1-5, with D possibly matching TRBD1 (6 bases). The CDR3 loop spans 13 amino acids. Trimming took 7 bases from V and 9 from J, leaving 16 bases between them. The CDR3 spells CASTRGAARPQHF. The CDR3 nucleotides read TGTGCCAGCACACGGGGGGCGGCCCGGCCCCAGCATTTT.

V usage is TRBV5-1 and J usage is TRBJ1-4, with D possibly being TRBD1 (6 bases). Germline CDR1 and CDR2: SGHRS and YFSETQ. The CDR3 sequence is 15 residues long. Deletions cut 0 bases from V and 2 bases from J, with 8 bases between. The CDR3 loop is CASSLGGRTNEKLFF. CDR3 coding DNA: TGCGCCAGCAGCTTGGGGGGGCGCACTAATGAAAAACTGTTTTTT.

The V gene is TRBV1, the J gene TRBJ1-4. TRBV1 is tagged as a pseudogene. The CDR3 contains 19 residues. The CDR3 DNA reads as TGCACCAGATTCAGGGAGGGCCGGAGGAGGTTTAGCCAGAATGAAAAACTGTTTTTT. It specifies CTRFREGRRRFSQNEKLFF.

CDR3 sequence (DNA): TGTGCCAGCAGTTACCCGGGACAGGGATATGGCTACACCTTC. This translates into CASSYPGQGYGYTF. V gene TRBV6-5 combines with J gene TRBJ1-2; 9 bases match TRBD1. Germline values: CDR1 MNHEY, CDR2 SVGAGI. The CDR3 is 14 residues long. V was pared by 2 bases and J by 5 bases, with 3 bases of the junction left unmatched.

This chain links TRBV7-9 with TRBJ1-2; no reliable D call. Trimming removed 7 bases at V and 4 bases at J, with 13 bases between. There are 13 residues in the CDR3. Per germline, CDR1 SEHNR and CDR2 FQNEAQ (reference sequence). CDR3 coding DNA: TGTGCCAGCAACTTCCGGGGTTCCTATGGCTACACCTTC. This translates into CASNFRGSYGYTF.

The rearrangement joins TRBV19 to TRBJ1-6; D ambiguous. CDR3 length: 18 residues. V was trimmed by 3 bases and J by 2 bases, leaving 17 bases between them. Germline V gives CDR1 LNHDA, CDR2 SQIVND (reference sequence). CDR3 sequence reads: CASSIRPSSETYNSPLHF. The CDR3 bases are TGTGCCAGTAGTATTCGTCCTTCATCGGAGACCTATAATTCACCCCTCCACTTT. Looking up the rest from reference TRBV19 and TRBJ1-6 gives the full variable domain: DGGITQSPKYLFRKEGQNVTLSCEQNLNHDAMYWYRQDPGQGLRLIYYSQIVNDFQKGDIAEGYSVSREKKESFPLTVTSAQKNPTAFYLCASSIRPSSETYNSPLHFGNGTRLTVT.

This clone was picked up one time. This chain links TRBV7-2 with TRBJ1-1; a weak D match, TRBD1 (5 bases). From germline, CDR1 is SGHTA and CDR2 FQGNSA. This CDR3 has 14 residues. The V gene lost 1 base and the J gene lost 3 bases, with 9 bases spanning the gap. In nucleotides, the CDR3 is TGTGCCAGCAGCTTAGTGACAGTTTACACTGAAGCTTTCTTT. This translates into CASSLVTVYTEAFF. Combining the CDR3 with reference TRBV7-2 and TRBJ1-1 gives the whole variable domain GAGVSQSPSNKVTEKGKDVELRCDPISGHTALYWYRQSLGQGLEFLIYFQGNSAPDKSGLPSDRFSAERTGGSVSTLTIQRTQQEDSAVYLCASSLVTVYTEAFFGQGTRLTVV.

The table lists this clone with a few counts. The rearrangement joins TRBV6-2 or TRBV6-3 to TRBJ2-1; 10 nucleotides agree with TRBD2. The length of the CDR3 is 14 residues. Germline-derived CDR1 and CDR2 are MNHEY and SVGEGT. The V segment lost 2 bases and the J segment 6 bases; nucleotides outside the gene matches: 1. CDR3: CASSYGTSVNEQFF. For the CDR3, the DNA is TGTGCCAGCAGTTACGGGACTAGCGTCAATGAGCAGTTCTTC.